This T cell receptor (beta chain) stems from a study of identifying expanded T cells in peripheral blood. Study-wide results and caveats: Clone count variance between roughly 2-week samples rose with total template count. Technical replicates showed around 1.3 changed clones; approximately 2 weeks about 16.4; four weeks 19.

Healthy donors had no documented immune events, such as infections, while sampled. Only in-frame clones appear in the TCRdb table, and some are missing; sequencing was by immunoSEQ multiplex PCR. The data contain 100,000 to 150,000 clones, approximately 86% of them singletons. Comment on this clone: Its matching antigen is unknown.

There are 14 residues in the CDR3. Between the trimmed V and J ends, which lost 2 bases and 5 bases, there was a span of 12 bases. From germline, CDR1 is SNHLY and CDR2 FYNNEI. This TCR came from a person aged 18 to 75 in good health. What was sequenced was blood. This chain uses TRBV2 with TRBJ1-2; a possible D gene is TRBD1 (6 bases). The CDR3 here is CASSERGANYGYTF. CDR3 nucleotide sequence: TGTGCCAGCAGTGAACGGGGGGCCAATTATGGCTACACCTTC.